Listed below are T cell receptor beta chains from one sample, sequenced in a study of control samples from healthy donors and cancer patients. Libraries were prepared by immunoSEQ multiplex PCR; TCRdb keeps only in-frame clonotypes and omits some of them. Of roughly 100,000 clones in the sample, over 85% are singletons; the top ten hold approximately 3%. Sequencing used blood. These receptors all come from a human donor in good health. The donor label of this sample is uncertain. The CDR3 runs from the conserved cysteine through the conserved F or W. A D gene is named only where the DNA matches it firmly. The size entry is marked missing in some rows and otherwise reads once, few, many or a size class.

clone_size	v_call	d_call	j_call	cdr3_aa	cdr3_nt
.	TRBV6-5	.	TRBJ2-1	CASTLAGSFDEQFF	TGTGCCAGCACTTTGGCAGGGAGTTTCGATGAGCAGTTCTTC
.	TRBV6-5	TRBD1	TRBJ2-1	CASSTGTVYNEQFF	TGTGCCAGCAGCACTGGGACAGTCTACAATGAGCAGTTCTTC
.	TRBV24-1	TRBD1	TRBJ2-1	CATGQGANNEQFF	TGTGCCACCGGACAGGGGGCCAACAATGAGCAGTTCTTC
.	TRBV5-4	TRBD1	TRBJ1-1	CASSRPQGALTEAFF	TGTGCCAGCAGTCGGCCACAGGGGGCGCTCACTGAAGCTTTCTTT
.	TRBV28	.	TRBJ1-2	CASSLIGDGYTF	TGTGCCAGCAGTTTGATCGGGGATGGCTACACCTTC
.	TRBV6-2/TRBV6-3	.	TRBJ1-4	CASSSRTDNEKLFF	TGTGCCAGCAGCTCTAGGACGGATAATGAAAAACTGTTTTTT
.	TRBV12-3/TRBV12-4	.	TRBJ2-1	CASSFGGGQEQFF	TGTGCCAGCAGTTTCGGTGGGGGGCAAGAGCAGTTCTTC
once	TRBV12-3/TRBV12-4	.	TRBJ1-2	CASSSRVGGYTF	TGTGCCAGCAGCTCCAGGGTTGGTGGCTACACCTTC
.	TRBV5-1	.	TRBJ1-2	CASSLGQNYGYTF	TGCGCCAGCAGCTTGGGGCAGAACTATGGCTACACCTTC
.	TRBV11-2	TRBD1	TRBJ1-1	CASSPGTGWEGTEAFF	TGTGCCAGCAGCCCTGGGACAGGGTGGGAGGGCACTGAAGCTTTCTTT
.	TRBV2	.	TRBJ2-5	CASNPTSLTGAQYF	TGTGCCAGCAATCCTACTAGCCTCACAGGGGCCCAGTACTTC
.	TRBV4-2	.	TRBJ2-3	CASSQVGGGGTDTQYF	TGTGCCAGCAGCCAAGTCGGAGGGGGGGGCACAGATACGCAGTATTTT
.	TRBV6-2/TRBV6-3	TRBD1	TRBJ1-6	CASSLQGLRDSPLHF	TGTGCCAGCAGTCTACAGGGGTTAAGAGATTCACCCCTCCACTTT
.	TRBV7-9	.	TRBJ1-5	CASSLETGTRTNQPQHF	TGTGCCAGCAGCTTAGAAACCGGGACACGAACCAATCAGCCCCAGCATTTT
.	TRBV25-1	.	TRBJ2-7	CASSDGLPSEQYF	TGTGCCAGCAGTGACGGACTACCCTCCGAGCAGTACTTC
.	TRBV7-2	.	TRBJ1-5	CASSLVGRGNDQPQHF	TGTGCCAGCAGCTTAGTCGGTAGAGGGAACGATCAGCCCCAGCATTTT
.	TRBV19	TRBD2	TRBJ2-3	CASSTRAGLTDTQYF	TGTGCCAGTAGTACAAGAGCGGGGCTCACAGATACGCAGTATTTT
.	TRBV27	TRBD1	TRBJ2-7	CASTSPWDRGLYEQYF	TGTGCCAGCACTTCGCCGTGGGACAGGGGGCTCTACGAGCAGTACTTC
.	TRBV18	TRBD1	TRBJ1-6	CASSPRSQQGDNSPLHF	TGTGCCAGCTCACCGCGGTCACAACAGGGGGATAATTCACCCCTCCACTTT
.	TRBV24-1	TRBD2	TRBJ2-2	CATSARLAGGQNTGELFF	TGTGCCACCAGTGCGCGACTAGCGGGGGGCCAAAACACCGGGGAGCTGTTTTTT
.	TRBV19	TRBD1	TRBJ2-5	CASSVRSWDSFSQETQYF	TGTGCCAGTAGTGTTCGATCCTGGGACAGCTTTTCGCAAGAGACCCAGTACTTC
.	TRBV19	.	TRBJ1-3	CASTGSGNTIYF	TGTGCCAGTACAGGGTCTGGAAACACCATATATTTT
.	TRBV10-3	.	TRBJ1-3	CATETENAGNTIYF	TGTGCCACAGAGACAGAGAACGCTGGAAACACCATATATTTT
few	TRBV9	TRBD2	TRBJ2-1	CASSSSGVRYNEQFF	TGTGCCAGCAGCTCTAGCGGGGTCAGATACAATGAGCAGTTCTTC
.	TRBV7-7	.	TRBJ2-3	CASSPDWTNTDTQYF	TGTGCCAGCAGCCCCGACTGGACCAACACAGATACGCAGTATTTT
.	TRBV18	TRBD1	TRBJ1-5	CASSPGDRVQPQHF	TGTGCCAGCTCACCGGGGGACAGGGTTCAGCCCCAGCATTTT
.	TRBV30	TRBD1	TRBJ2-7	CAWSRTGNYEQYF	TGTGCCTGGAGTCGGACAGGGAACTACGAGCAGTACTTC
.	TRBV6-5	.	TRBJ2-7	CASSYDGTNSGEQYF	TGTGCCAGCAGTTACGATGGGACAAATAGCGGGGAGCAGTACTTC
.	TRBV5-1	.	TRBJ2-7	CASSSGSTYEQYF	TGCGCCAGCAGCTCCGGGAGTACCTACGAGCAGTACTTC
.	TRBV6-1	.	TRBJ1-1	CASSDRGNTEAFF	TGTGCCAGCAGTGACAGGGGGAACACTGAAGCTTTCTTT
.	TRBV28	.	TRBJ1-5	CASRDSEQPQHF	TGTGCCAGCAGGGATTCGGAACAGCCCCAGCATTTT
.	TRBV5-4	.	TRBJ2-3	CASAQAGGTDTQYF	TGTGCCAGCGCCCAGGCGGGCGGCACAGATACGCAGTATTTT
.	TRBV18	.	TRBJ2-2	CASSGLETAGELFF	TGTGCCAGCTCAGGCTTAGAGACGGCCGGGGAGCTGTTTTTT
.	TRBV7-6	.	TRBJ1-1	CASSLREDTEAFF	TGTGCCAGCAGCTTAAGGGAGGACACTGAAGCTTTCTTT
.	TRBV12-3/TRBV12-4	.	TRBJ2-3	CASTRASTDTQYF	TGTGCCAGCACAAGGGCTAGCACAGATACGCAGTATTTT
.	TRBV6-6	TRBD1	TRBJ2-1	CASSLGQGTTYNEQFF	TGTGCCAGCAGTTTAGGACAGGGGACTACCTACAATGAGCAGTTCTTC
.	TRBV7-9	.	TRBJ1-6	CASSPAGSPLHF	TGTGCCAGCAGTCCGGCAGGGTCACCCCTCCACTTT
.	TRBV6-2/TRBV6-3	.	TRBJ2-1	CASSLAAEQFF	TGTGCCAGCAGTTTAGCGGCTGAGCAGTTCTTC
.	TRBV6-6	.	TRBJ1-5	CASSYDVSNQPQHF	TGTGCCAGCAGTTACGACGTTAGCAATCAGCCCCAGCATTTT
.	TRBV7-2	TRBD1	TRBJ1-2	CASSLRPGTGANGYTF	TGTGCCAGCAGCTTAAGGCCCGGGACAGGGGCTAATGGCTACACCTTC
.	TRBV5-4	.	TRBJ2-3	CASSLERAADTQYF	TGTGCCAGCAGCTTGGAGAGGGCCGCAGATACGCAGTATTTT
.	TRBV19	.	TRBJ1-4	CASSSPSSLVGNEKLFF	TGTGCCAGTAGTAGCCCGTCTTCTTTGGTGGGGAATGAAAAACTGTTTTTT
.	TRBV28	TRBD2	TRBJ2-3	CATRRGGSTDTQYF	TGTGCCACCAGGCGCGGGGGATCCACAGATACGCAGTATTTT
once	TRBV6-9	TRBD2	TRBJ2-5	CASSQIGTSGENNRQETQYF	TGTGCCAGCAGTCAGATAGGGACTAGCGGGGAAAATAATAGACAAGAGACCCAGTACTTC
.	TRBV13	TRBD2	TRBJ2-3	CASSLGLAGGTDTQYF	TGTGCCAGCAGCTTAGGCCTAGCGGGGGGAACAGATACGCAGTATTTT
few	TRBV28	TRBD2	TRBJ2-5	CASNPLGEGRQETQYF	TGTGCCAGCAACCCTTTGGGGGAGGGGCGGCAAGAGACCCAGTACTTC
.	TRBV3-1/TRBV3-2	TRBD1	TRBJ1-2	CASSHNEGGLGYTF	TGTGCCAGCAGCCATAACGAAGGGGGCCTTGGCTACACCTTC
.	TRBV18	.	TRBJ1-3	CASSPIGQTGFGNTIYF	TGTGCCAGCTCACCAATAGGACAGACGGGCTTTGGAAACACCATATATTTT
.	TRBV10-2	TRBD1	TRBJ1-5	CASSLGQGSQPQHF	TGCGCCAGCAGTTTGGGACAGGGGAGTCAGCCCCAGCATTTT